These 32 T cell receptor beta chains share one sample of origin, sequenced in a study of Ad26.COV2.S vaccination and SARS-CoV-2 variants. The protocol was immunoSEQ multiplex PCR, while the TCRdb copy is restricted to in-frame clones and leaves out a portion. Seen here are 350,000 to 500,000 clones, less than 95% observed once, and the top ten hold around 4.5%. Described treatment: 19 received Ad26.COV2.S at low or high dose, single or two shots; roughly five received placebo; per-sample allocation not given. Collection of the samples took place on day 63 after the first injection of vaccine or placebo. This material consisted of peripheral blood, taken in a trial of Ad26.COV2.S vaccine versus placebo. Receptors originate from a person between 18 and 65 years old who received the Ad26.COV2.S COVID-19 vaccine or a placebo.

The genes are TRBV20-1 and TRBJ2-1; a possible D gene is TRBD2 (5 bases). Trimming took 4 bases from V and 7 from J, leaving 8 bases between them. Looked up from germline, CDR1 is DFQATT and CDR2 is SNEGSKA (reference sequence). The CDR3 runs to 11 residues. The CDR3 region is CSATSLNEQFF. The DNA of the CDR3 is TGCAGTGCTACTAGCCTGAATGAGCAGTTCTTC.

This chain links TRBV10-2 with TRBJ1-2; D is unclear. Germline CDR1 and CDR2: WSHSY and SAAADI. The CDR3 contains 13 residues. Trimming shortened V by 5 bases and J by 4 bases, and 11 bases separated the two germline ends. The CDR3 nucleotides are TGCGCCAGCAGTAGTGACCGGTCCTATGGCTACACCTTC. Translated: CASSSDRSYGYTF.

The chain links TRBV21-1 to TRBJ2-5; the table's D call of TRBD2 was not tested on the DNA. TRBV21-1 is reported as a pseudogene. The CDR3 sequence is 16 residues long. In nucleotides, the CDR3 is TGTGCCAGCAGCAAAGGGACTAGCGGGAGTACGGAGACCCAGTACTTC. This encodes CASSKGTSGSTETQYF.

J is TRBJ2-7 and V is TRBV18, with 12 bases identical to TRBD2. With 4 bases clipped from V and 6 bases from J, the junction kept 10 bases outside the gene matches. The germline CDR1 and CDR2 sequences are KGHSH and LQKENI. The CDR3 contains 16 residues. In DNA form, the CDR3 reads TGTGCCAGCTCACTAACAAGTACTAGCGGGAGGACCGAGCAGTACTTC. It specifies CASSLTSTSGRTEQYF.

The genes are TRBV5-4 and TRBJ1-3; D gene uncertain. The germline CDR1 and CDR2 sequences are SGHNT and YYREEE (reference sequence). This CDR3 spans 16 amino acids. With 4 bases removed from V and 4 bases from J, the gap between germline ends came to 18 bases. This CDR3 reads CASSPQVPTGGNTIYF. In DNA, the CDR3 is TGTGCCAGCAGCCCCCAGGTGCCCACGGGGGGAAACACCATATATTTT.

The V and J genes are TRBV7-8 and TRBJ1-2; D not resolved. The CDR3 is 15 residues long. V was clipped by 5 bases and J by 7 bases, with 20 bases between them. Germline V gene sequence: CDR1 SGHVS, CDR2 FQNEAQ. The CDR3 DNA sequence: TGTGCCAGCAGCCCCCGGGGAGCTACAATAATTGGCTACACCTTC. Protein product: CASSPRGATIIGYTF. Variable domain in full (rest from reference TRBV7-8 and TRBJ1-2): GAGVSQSPRYKVAKRGQDVALRCDPISGHVSLFWYQQALGQGPEFLTYFQNEAQLDKSGLPSDRFFAERPEGSVSTLKIQRTQQEDSAVYLCASSPRGATIIGYTFGSGTRLTVV.

This chain links TRBV6-2 or TRBV6-3 with TRBJ2-6; D is unresolved. Trimming shortened V by 5 bases and J by 4 bases, and 15 bases separated the two germline ends. Germline V gene sequence: CDR1 MNHEY, CDR2 SVGEGT. The CDR3 loop spans 16 amino acids. The CDR3, as DNA: TGTGCCAGCAGTAAGGCATCACGTTGGGGGGCCAACGTCCTGACTTTC. This encodes CASSKASRWGANVLTF.

The rearrangement joins TRBV11-3 to TRBJ2-2; D not resolved. The CDR3 covers 15 residues. The V gene's germline CDR1 is SGHNT and CDR2 YENEEA. V was trimmed by 1 base and J by 6 bases, leaving 12 bases between them. CDR3 loop: CASSLGGETPGELFF. DNA of the CDR3: TGTGCCAGCAGCTTAGGTGGAGAAACACCCGGGGAGCTGTTTTTT.

V and J are TRBV9 and TRBJ2-7, with 11 nucleotides matching TRBD2. The germline gives CDR1 SGDLS, CDR2 YYNGEE. CDR3 length: 14 residues. The junction had 5 bases not matched to a gene; V was cut back by 4 bases and J by 5 bases. For the CDR3, the DNA is TGTGCCAGCAGCTCCAGGACTAGCGGGCACGAGCAGTACTTC. This gives the protein CASSSRTSGHEQYF.

This chain joins TRBV18 and TRBJ1-3; TRBD1 matches 9 bases. The CDR3 length is 17 residues. Germline CDR1 and CDR2: KGHSH and LQKENI. V was clipped by 5 bases and J by 0 bases; unmatched bases: 8. The CDR3 DNA sequence: TGTGCCAGCTCAGTCACAGGGGGCCTCAGCTCTGGAAACACCATATATTTT. Its protein is CASSVTGGLSSGNTIYF.

The chain has TRBV12-3 or TRBV12-4 and TRBJ2-4; D perhaps matches TRBD2 (5 bases). V lost 11 bases and J lost 4, with 12 bases in between. This CDR3 is 12 amino acids long. CDR3 DNA: TGTGCCTGCGGGCTTGGAAAAAACATTCAGTACTTC. Protein: CACGLGKNIQYF.

V usage is TRBV6-5 and J usage is TRBJ1-6, with unresolved D. The germline gives CDR1 MNHEY, CDR2 SVGAGI. CDR3 size: 15 residues. The V end was cut by 6 bases, the J end by 10 bases, with 19 bases between. The CDR3 coding sequence is TGTGCCAGCAGCCACCTGGGAGGGAGGGAATCACCCCTCCACTTT. This encodes CASSHLGGRESPLHF.

This rearrangement joins TRBV7-2 to TRBJ2-3; 10 positions match TRBD2. In germline, CDR1 is SGHTA, CDR2 FQGNSA. V shed 5 bases and J 0 bases; nucleotides not matched to a gene: 11. This CDR3 spans 18 amino acids. Here the CDR3 DNA reads TGTGCCAGCAGCCCCACCAGGACTAGCGGCATAAGCACAGATACGCAGTATTTT. Amino acid sequence: CASSPTRTSGISTDTQYF. Full variable domain (outside the CDR3, taken from reference TRBV7-2 and TRBJ2-3): GAGVSQSPSNKVTEKGKDVELRCDPISGHTALYWYRQSLGQGLEFLIYFQGNSAPDKSGLPSDRFSAERTGGSVSTLTIQRTQQEDSAVYLCASSPTRTSGISTDTQYFGPGTRLTVL.

V and J are TRBV28 and TRBJ1-4, with TRBD1 identical over 8 bases. This CDR3 is 17 amino acids long. The germline gives CDR1 MDHEN, CDR2 SYDVKM. With 3 bases clipped from V and 9 bases from J, the junction kept 15 bases outside the gene matches. For the CDR3, the DNA is TGTGCCAGCAGTTTTCTGTCAGGGGGCCCCCATCTGAAAAAACTGTTTTTT. It encodes CASSFLSGGPHLKKLFF.

J is TRBJ1-4 and V is TRBV7-2; 9 bases line up with TRBD1. Germline V lookup: CDR1 SGHTA, CDR2 FQGNSA. Trimming cost V 6 bases and J 6 bases; bases outside gene matches: 5. This CDR3 comprises 14 residues. DNA for the CDR3: TGTGCCAGCAGACAACAGGGGGCGGATGAAAAACTGTTTTTT. It translates to CASRQQGADEKLFF.

The rearrangement uses TRBV11-3 and TRBJ2-5; 7 bases map to TRBD2. Per the germline V gene, CDR1 is SGHNT and CDR2 is YENEEA. This CDR3 comprises 15 residues. V lost 1 base and J lost 2; bases outside the gene matches: 4. The CDR3 DNA sequence: TGTGCCAGCAGCTTAGGGCGTAGCGGGCAAGAGACCCAGTACTTC. It specifies CASSLGRSGQETQYF.

J is TRBJ2-7 and V is TRBV7-3; weak D call: TRBD2 (5 bases). Germline V gene lookup returns CDR1 SGHTA and CDR2 FQGTGA. The CDR3 spans 13 residues. Deletions cut 6 bases from V and 4 bases from J, with 13 bases between. The DNA of the CDR3 is TGTGCCAGCAGTCCCCCGGGGAGATACGAGCAGTACTTC. Translated: CASSPPGRYEQYF.

This CDR3 is CASSSGQGGYEQYF. CDR3 coding DNA: TGTGCCAGCAGCTCGGGACAGGGAGGCTACGAGCAGTACTTC. This chain joins TRBV5-5 and TRBJ2-7; TRBD1 agrees at 9 bases. The germline gives CDR1 SGHKS, CDR2 YYEKEE (reference sequence). The V segment lost 3 bases and the J segment 3 bases; nucleotides outside the gene matches: 4. The CDR3 length is 14 residues.

The V call is TRBV7-2, the J call TRBJ2-5; TRBD2 agrees at 14 bases. Trimming took 5 bases from V and 5 from J; bases not matched to a gene: 4. There are 15 residues in the CDR3. CDR1 is SGHTA and CDR2 is FQGNSA in the germline V gene. The CDR3 is CASSPGLAGVETQYF. The DNA for the CDR3 is TGTGCCAGCAGCCCGGGACTAGCGGGAGTGGAGACCCAGTACTTC.

V is TRBV19 and J is TRBJ2-1, with unresolved D. Germline assignment: CDR1 LNHDA and CDR2 SQIVND (reference sequence). Trimming shortened V by 2 bases and J by 0 bases, and 5 bases separated the two germline ends. The CDR3 length is 14 residues. The CDR3 spells CASSISISYNEQFF. Here the CDR3 DNA reads TGTGCCAGTAGTATAAGCATCTCCTACAATGAGCAGTTCTTC.

V and J are TRBV18 and TRBJ2-7; tentative D call: TRBD2 (7 bases). Germline V gives CDR1 KGHSH, CDR2 LQKENI. Trimming left V 4 bases short and J 0 bases short, with 28 bases between. The CDR3 contains 20 residues. CDR3 nucleotides: TGTGCCAGCTCACTGAAATCCCGGGGGGCTGGTGGCGGGAGCTCCTACGAGCAGTACTTC. Residues: CASSLKSRGAGGGSSYEQYF.

The V gene is TRBV7-3, the J gene TRBJ2-5, with D perhaps matching TRBD2 (6 bases). Germline V gene data show CDR1 as SGHTA and CDR2 as FQGTGA. The CDR3 contains 15 residues. The V end was cut by 5 bases, the J end by 3 bases, with 16 bases between. The CDR3 loop is CASSPTGGYEETQYF. DNA of the CDR3: TGTGCCAGCAGCCCCACCGGGGGATACGAAGAGACCCAGTACTTC.

The gene calls are TRBV6-6 and TRBJ1-1; no clear D. From germline, CDR1 is MNHNY and CDR2 SVGAGI (reference sequence). V lost 5 bases and J 0 bases, leaving 10 bases between the germline ends. CDR3 length: 14 amino acids. CDR3 DNA sequence: TGTGCCAGCAGTCCTACGGTGATGAACACTGAAGCTTTCTTT. Translation gives CASSPTVMNTEAFF.

The chain uses TRBV3-1 (or the pseudogene TRBV3-2) and TRBJ2-1; D is ambiguous. Trimming pared 5 bases from V and 3 bases from J, leaving 8 bases between. Per the germline V gene, CDR1 is LGHDT and CDR2 is YNNKEL (reference sequence). The CDR3 loop spans 13 amino acids. The CDR3 nucleotides are TGTGCCAGCAGCAACGCTCACTACAATGAGCAGTTCTTC. Translated, it gives CASSNAHYNEQFF.

The chain couples TRBV6-1 to TRBJ2-2, with 8 bases lining up with TRBD1. The V gene end was trimmed by 3 bases and the J gene end by 1 base; junction bases not matched to a gene: 1. This CDR3 is 15 amino acids long. Germline V gives CDR1 MNHNS, CDR2 SASEGT. CDR3 region: CASSEGTGNTGELFF. In DNA, the CDR3 is TGTGCCAGCAGTGAGGGGACAGGGAACACCGGGGAGCTGTTTTTT.

In the case of this clone: As the CDR3 is not closed by the conserved phenylalanine or tryptophan, this likely results from a read error. The limits of the CDR3 on the DNA are not certain, so only TCRdb's listed CDR3 is given. J is TRBJ1-6 and V is TRBV11-2; the table names TRBD1, a call not compared with the DNA. CDR1 and CDR2 from the germline V gene are SGHAT and FQNNGV. The CDR3 is 11 amino acids long, termini counted. CDR3 residues: CASSSDRAIQV.

The chain carries TRBV6-4 and TRBJ1-6; possible D gene TRBD1, 5 bases. V was trimmed by 7 bases and J by 4 bases, leaving 17 bases between them. Germline-derived CDR1 and CDR2 are MRHNA and SNTAGT. This CDR3 is 16 amino acids long. The CDR3 coding sequence is TGTGCCAGCATTCGGATGGGGGGTCCATATAATTCACCCCTCCACTTT. Translated, it gives CASIRMGGPYNSPLHF.

This clone was observed a few times. The gene calls are TRBV24-1 and TRBJ2-5; D possibly matches TRBD1 or TRBD2 (5 bases each). There are 15 residues in the CDR3. The germline V and J ends were trimmed by 2 bases and 4 bases, with 13 bases remaining between them. Germline V CDR1 and CDR2: KGHDR, SFDVKD. The CDR3 sequence: CATSDSPPGRETQYF. The CDR3 DNA sequence: TGTGCCACCAGTGATTCCCCCCCGGGGCGAGAGACCCAGTACTTC.

The CDR3 here is CASSRDRDEQYF. In DNA form, the CDR3 reads TGTGCCAGCAGCCGGGACAGGGACGAGCAGTACTTC. This chain joins TRBV6-5 and TRBJ2-7; the match to TRBD1 covers 9 bases. Germline V gene data show CDR1 as MNHEY and CDR2 as SVGAGI. The ends lost 6 bases at V and 5 bases at J; junction bases unmatched: 2. There are 12 residues in the CDR3.

The chain uses TRBV2 and TRBJ2-1; 9 positions agree with TRBD2. The germline gives CDR1 SNHLY, CDR2 FYNNEI. The junction had 4 bases not matched to a gene; V was cut back by 3 bases and J by 4 bases. The CDR3 totals 15 residues. CDR3 amino acids: CASSDEAGGYNEQFF. CDR3 in DNA: TGTGCCAGCAGTGACGAGGCGGGAGGGTACAATGAGCAGTTCTTC.

The chain combines TRBV6-2 or TRBV6-3 with TRBJ2-7; 7 bases are shared with TRBD2. This CDR3 comprises 14 residues. CDR1 is MNHEY and CDR2 is SVGEGT in the germline V gene. Trimming cost V 5 bases and J 6 bases; bases outside gene matches: 10. CDR3 sequence: CASSISSGNVEQYF. The DNA for the CDR3 is TGTGCCAGCAGTATATCCAGCGGGAATGTCGAGCAGTACTTC.

The rearrangement links TRBV6-2 or TRBV6-3 to TRBJ2-2; D possibly corresponds to TRBD2 (7 bases). This CDR3 comprises 16 residues. The V end was cut by 2 bases, the J end by 0 bases, with 10 bases between. Looked up from germline, CDR1 is MNHEY and CDR2 is SVGEGT. CDR3 sequence reads: CASSYGGAANTGELFF. CDR3 DNA: TGTGCCAGCAGTTACGGGGGGGCAGCGAACACCGGGGAGCTGTTTTTT.